These 26 T cell receptor beta chains came from one sample sequenced in a study of cytotoxic CD8 clonotypes in ibrutinib-treated CLL. Sequencing was performed with immunoSEQ multiplex PCR; in TCRdb, only in-frame clones are kept and a portion is missing. The sample lists 29,000 or so clones, approximately 80% occurring once. The sequencing used PBMCs, collected after 36 months of ibrutinib treatment. The receptor set was obtained from a human donor with chronic lymphocytic leukemia.

This clone was counted between two and nine times. The V call is TRBV27, the J call TRBJ2-6; D is unresolved. This CDR3 has 17 residues. Trimming removed 5 bases from V and 3 bases from J, with 17 bases in between. Germline CDR1 reads MNHEY; CDR2 reads SMNVEV (reference sequence). CDR3 bases: TGTGCCAGCAGTAGATCGCCCACGACTTTTGGGGCCAACGTCCTGACTTTC. It translates to CASSRSPTTFGANVLTF.

The chain couples TRBV5-6 to TRBJ1-2, with 8 bases aligning to TRBD1. Germline assignment: CDR1 SGHDT and CDR2 YYEEEE. This CDR3 comprises 14 residues. The V segment lost 0 bases and the J segment 7 bases; nucleotides outside the gene matches: 5. In DNA form, the CDR3 reads TGTGCCAGCAGCTTGGCCCAGGGGGCGGGTGGCTACACCTTC. Translation: CASSLAQGAGGYTF.

This rearrangement joins TRBV7-9 to TRBJ2-1, with TRBD2 as a possible D gene (6 bases). This CDR3 is built from 14 residues. V was trimmed by 5 bases and J by 6 bases, leaving 14 bases between them. The germline gives CDR1 SEHNR, CDR2 FQNEAQ (reference sequence). The CDR3 is CASSPISGLNEQFF. The CDR3 nucleotides read TGTGCCAGCAGCCCAATAAGCGGGCTCAATGAGCAGTTCTTC.

V gene TRBV6-5 combines with J gene TRBJ2-7; possible D gene TRBD1, 6 bases. V gave up 0 bases and J gave up 0 bases, with 9 bases separating them. The length of the CDR3 is 15 residues. CDR1 and CDR2 (germline): MNHEY, SVGAGI. The CDR3 nucleotides are TGTGCCAGCAGTTACTCACAGGGCCGCTCCTACGAGCAGTACTTC. Translation gives CASSYSQGRSYEQYF.

The V call is TRBV2, the J call TRBJ1-5; no reliable D call. Between the trimmed V and J ends, which lost 5 bases and 4 bases, there was a span of 12 bases. CDR1 and CDR2 (germline): SNHLY, FYNNEI. The CDR3 extends over 14 amino acids. Here the CDR3 DNA reads TGTGCCAGCAGTCAGTTCCCTATTAATCAGCCCCAGCATTTT. It yields the protein CASSQFPINQPQHF.

This clone was detected a few times. This rearrangement joins TRBV19 to TRBJ1-5; the D is unclear. Trimming left V 6 bases short and J 7 bases short, with 10 bases between. There are 12 residues in the CDR3. Germline loops: CDR1 LNHDA, CDR2 SQIVND (reference sequence). This chain's CDR3 is CASRRIGQPQHF. CDR3 nucleotides: TGTGCCAGTAGGAGAATAGGGCAGCCCCAGCATTTT. The full variable domain, in which reference TRBV19 and TRBJ1-5 provide the parts outside the CDR3, is DGGITQSPKYLFRKEGQNVTLSCEQNLNHDAMYWYRQDPGQGLRLIYYSQIVNDFQKGDIAEGYSVSREKKESFPLTVTSAQKNPTAFYLCASRRIGQPQHFGDGTRLSIL.

This chain joins TRBV5-6 and TRBJ1-2; the D gene is possibly TRBD1 (5 bases). V was shortened by 6 bases and J by 2 bases, with 17 bases between the two germline ends. Germline values: CDR1 SGHDT, CDR2 YYEEEE. The CDR3 is 15 residues long. CDR3 amino acids: CASNWGVVSNYGYTF. CDR3 coding DNA: TGTGCCAGCAATTGGGGGGTAGTATCCAACTATGGCTACACCTTC.

The chain recombines TRBV19 with TRBJ1-1; D possibly corresponds to TRBD1 (5 bases). Germline CDR1 LNHDA, CDR2 SQIVND (reference sequence). The CDR3 sequence is 15 residues long. Trimming left V 5 bases short and J 11 bases short, with 24 bases between. This chain's CDR3 is CASSDTGFPRRGAFF. The DNA for the CDR3 is TGTGCCAGTAGTGACACAGGATTCCCCAGGAGAGGGGCTTTCTTT.

This sequence joins TRBV4-1 and TRBJ2-2, with a possible D match to TRBD2 (6 bases). CDR1 and CDR2 from the germline V gene are MGHRA and YSYEKL. The ends were cut back, 0 bases at V and 4 bases at J, with 12 bases in the middle. This CDR3 region has 16 residues. The CDR3 sequence: CASSQDPGGITGELFF. DNA for the CDR3: TGCGCCAGCAGCCAAGATCCCGGGGGTATCACCGGGGAGCTGTTTTTT.

This clone was recorded only once. The rearrangement joins TRBV4-1 to TRBJ1-1, with TRBD1 matching over 9 bases. CDR1 and CDR2 (germline): MGHRA, YSYEKL. Trimming took 4 bases from V and 7 from J; bases not matched to a gene: 10. The CDR3 has 15 amino acids. CDR3 sequence: CASSPHPRTGDEAFF. CDR3 coding DNA: TGCGCCAGCAGCCCTCACCCAAGGACAGGGGATGAAGCTTTCTTT.

This chain uses TRBV9 with TRBJ2-3; D call uncertain. Germline V gene sequence: CDR1 SGDLS, CDR2 YYNGEE. Trimming cost V 4 bases and J 0 bases, with 12 bases left between them. The length of the CDR3 is 15 residues. The DNA for the CDR3 is TGTGCCAGCAGCCCCCGCCCTCAGAGCACAGATACGCAGTATTTT. Residues: CASSPRPQSTDTQYF. Based on the CDR3 plus reference TRBV9 and TRBJ2-3, the full variable domain is DSGVTQTPKHLITATGQRVTLRCSPRSGDLSVYWYQQSLDQGLQFLIQYYNGEERAKGNILERFSAQQFPDLHSELNLSSLELGDSALYFCASSPRPQSTDTQYFGPGTRLTVL.

The chain couples TRBV4-2 to TRBJ2-3; the D is unclear. Trimming took off 1 base at V and 4 bases at J, with 12 bases between the two ends. Germline assignment: CDR1 LGHNA and CDR2 YNFKEQ. The CDR3 totals 15 residues. This chain's CDR3 is CASSQALRLSDTQYF. The CDR3, as DNA: TGTGCCAGCAGCCAAGCCCTTAGGCTCTCAGATACGCAGTATTTT.

This clone has at least ten counts. J is TRBJ2-1 and V is TRBV5-1; D is possibly TRBD2 (7 bases). The CDR3 is 16 amino acids. The germline gives CDR1 SGHRS, CDR2 YFSETQ. The ends were cut back, 2 bases at V and 2 bases at J, with 14 bases in the middle. The CDR3 DNA is TGCGCCAGCAGCTTAATGCGCGGGGGCGCCTACAATGAGCAGTTCTTC. Translating it yields CASSLMRGGAYNEQFF.

The rearrangement uses TRBV25-1 and TRBJ1-4; a weak D match, TRBD1 (6 bases). Deletions cut 4 bases from V and 3 bases from J, with 15 bases between. Germline loops: CDR1 MGHDK, CDR2 SYGVNS. The CDR3 runs to 16 residues. The CDR3 region is CASSGKTGSANEKLFF. CDR3 in DNA: TGTGCCAGCAGTGGGAAAACAGGGTCTGCTAATGAAAAACTGTTTTTT.

The chain combines TRBV27 with TRBJ1-4; a possible D gene is TRBD1 (6 bases). Per the germline V gene, CDR1 is MNHEY and CDR2 is SMNVEV (reference sequence). V was trimmed by 6 bases and J by 7 bases, leaving 12 bases between them. CDR3 length: 13 residues. As DNA, the CDR3 is TGTGCCAGCAGAAGGGGGATAGGTGAAAAACTGTTTTTT. It encodes CASRRGIGEKLFF.

This clone was recorded only once. The chain is built from TRBV5-4 and TRBJ2-5, with 7 positions matching TRBD1. This CDR3 contains 14 residues. The V gene end was trimmed by 3 bases and the J gene end by 1 base; junction bases not matched to a gene: 3. The germline V gene encodes CDR1 SGHNT and CDR2 YYREEE (reference sequence). The CDR3 coding sequence is TGTGCCAGCAGCTCGAACAGGGGCCAAGAGACCCAGTACTTC. Translated: CASSSNRGQETQYF.

This chain joins TRBV7-8 and TRBJ2-7; 7 bases fit TRBD1. The CDR3 runs 13 residues. The V gene end was trimmed by 5 bases and the J gene end by 3 bases; junction bases not matched to a gene: 4. Germline V gene lookup returns CDR1 SGHVS and CDR2 FQNEAQ. The DNA of the CDR3 is TGTGCCAGCAGCCAACAGGGGCTCTACGAGCAGTACTTC. Its translation is CASSQQGLYEQYF.

This clone was detected only once. The J gene is TRBJ1-2, the V gene TRBV18, with no clear D. CDR3 length: 13 amino acids. From germline, CDR1 is KGHSH and CDR2 LQKENI. Trimming stripped 2 bases from V and 5 bases from J, with 9 bases between. The CDR3 reads CASSPGESYGYTF. As DNA, the CDR3 is TGTGCCAGCTCACCAGGGGAAAGTTATGGCTACACCTTC.

By its share, this clone is large. The J gene is TRBJ1-4, the V gene TRBV7-9; D is possibly TRBD1 (6 bases). Germline values: CDR1 SEHNR, CDR2 FQNEAQ (reference sequence). The CDR3 runs 15 residues. Deletions cut 5 bases from V and 1 base from J, with 11 bases between. This chain's CDR3 is CASSPPDRTNEKLFF. CDR3 in DNA: TGTGCCAGCAGCCCGCCGGACAGAACTAATGAAAAACTGTTTTTT.

This clone came up once. V gene TRBV20-1 combines with J gene TRBJ2-5; unclear D gene. Between the trimmed V and J ends, which lost 4 bases and 2 bases, there was a span of 5 bases. The CDR3 length is 11 residues. Germline V gene sequence: CDR1 DFQATT, CDR2 SNEGSKA (reference sequence). The CDR3 nucleotides are TGCAGTGCTACAGCACAAGAGACCCAGTACTTC. It is translated as CSATAQETQYF.

This clone was seen more than once but under ten times. The V call is TRBV12-5, the J call TRBJ1-2; 10 bases match TRBD1. CDR3 length equals 16 residues. V lost 0 bases and J lost 2; bases outside the gene matches: 3. CDR1 is LGHNT and CDR2 is FRNRAP in the germline V gene. This CDR3 is CASGLVLGQGNYGYTF. The DNA for the CDR3 is TGTGCTAGTGGTTTGGTACTGGGACAGGGGAACTATGGCTACACCTTC. The full variable domain, with the rest looked up from reference TRBV12-5 and TRBJ1-2, is DARVTQTPRHKVTEMGQEVTMRCQPILGHNTVFWYRQTMMQGLELLAYFRNRAPLDDSGMPKDRFSAEMPDATLATLKIQPSEPRDSAVYFCASGLVLGQGNYGYTFGSGTRLTVV.

The chain employs TRBV6-5 and TRBJ2-3, with D tentatively TRBD1 (5 bases). The V gene's germline CDR1 is MNHEY and CDR2 SVGAGI. V lost 6 bases, J lost 0 bases, and 7 bases lay in between. This CDR3 comprises 13 residues. The CDR3 sequence: CASRRGSTDTQYF. DNA of the CDR3: TGTGCCAGCAGAAGGGGTAGCACAGATACGCAGTATTTT.

The chain is built from TRBV4-2 and TRBJ2-7, with D perhaps matching TRBD2 (6 bases). CDR3 length equals 14 residues. Germline CDR1 and CDR2: LGHNA and YNFKEQ. Trimming pared 4 bases from V and 0 bases from J, leaving 10 bases between. The CDR3 reads CASSPGVSSYEQYF. The CDR3 bases are TGTGCCAGCAGCCCGGGGGTCAGCTCCTACGAGCAGTACTTC.

This clone occurred a few times. CDR3 nucleotide sequence: TGTGCCAGCAGCCCGGACGTAGGGTCACCCCTCCACTTT. Its protein is CASSPDVGSPLHF. J is TRBJ1-6 and V is TRBV5-5; D uncertain. This CDR3 has 13 amino acids. Germline CDR1 reads SGHKS; CDR2 reads YYEKEE (reference sequence). V lost 4 bases, J lost 10 bases, and 12 bases lay in between.

The V call is TRBV5-1, the J call TRBJ1-1, with TRBD1 as a possible D gene (6 bases). Germline CDR1 SGHRS, CDR2 YFSETQ. This CDR3 region has 14 residues. V shed 0 bases and J shed 7 bases, with 13 bases lying between them. This CDR3 is CASSLAPGAGEAFF. The CDR3, as DNA: TGCGCCAGCAGCTTGGCCCCGGGGGCCGGTGAAGCTTTCTTT.

The rearrangement uses TRBV19 and TRBJ2-7, with TRBD1 matching 11 bases. The CDR3 has 15 residues. J gave up 4 bases and V 4 bases, and 6 bases lay outside the gene matches. Germline V gene sequence: CDR1 LNHDA, CDR2 SQIVND (reference sequence). CDR3 sequence reads: CASSSPGQGVYEQYF. DNA of the CDR3: TGTGCCAGTAGTAGCCCGGGACAGGGGGTTTACGAGCAGTACTTC. Full variable domain (remainder filled in from reference TRBV19 and TRBJ2-7): DGGITQSPKYLFRKEGQNVTLSCEQNLNHDAMYWYRQDPGQGLRLIYYSQIVNDFQKGDIAEGYSVSREKKESFPLTVTSAQKNPTAFYLCASSSPGQGVYEQYFGPGTRLTVT.